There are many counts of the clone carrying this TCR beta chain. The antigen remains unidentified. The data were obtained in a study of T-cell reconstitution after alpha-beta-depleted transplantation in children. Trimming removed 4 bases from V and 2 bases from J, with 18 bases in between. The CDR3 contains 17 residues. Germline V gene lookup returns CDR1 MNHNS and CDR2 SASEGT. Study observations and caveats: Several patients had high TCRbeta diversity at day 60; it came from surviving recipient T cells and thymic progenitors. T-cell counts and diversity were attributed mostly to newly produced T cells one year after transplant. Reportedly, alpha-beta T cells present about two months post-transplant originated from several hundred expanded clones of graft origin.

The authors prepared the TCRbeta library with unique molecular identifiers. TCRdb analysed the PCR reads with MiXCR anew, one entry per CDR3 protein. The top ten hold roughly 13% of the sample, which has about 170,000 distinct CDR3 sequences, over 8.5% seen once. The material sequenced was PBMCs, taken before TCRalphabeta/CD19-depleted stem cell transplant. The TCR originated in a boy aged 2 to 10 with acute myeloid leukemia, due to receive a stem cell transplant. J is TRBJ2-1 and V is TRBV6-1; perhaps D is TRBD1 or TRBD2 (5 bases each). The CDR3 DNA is TGTGCCAGCAGTGCCTCCGGGACCCAGACCCCCTACAATGAGCAGTTCTTC. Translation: CASSASGTQTPYNEQFF.